This T cell receptor beta chain was obtained from a study of cytomegalovirus exposure and HLA in healthy donors. A word on this clone: Antigen specificity is unknown.

Study observations and caveats: Immune exposure information available was restricted to CMV serostatus. Productive rates of about 87% or about 30% were seen for most TCR beta V segments in an earlier analysis.

All the people who gave samples were healthy bone marrow donors. The PCR was carried out with 60 Vbeta primers and 13 Jbeta primers. Assay: immunoSEQ multiplex PCR; the TCRdb copy retains only in-frame clones and omits some. The sample has more than 100,000 clones; 75% to 90% are singletons. This TCR was sampled from a man younger than 40 in good health and CMV-seronegative. The source material was PBMCs.

CDR3 DNA sequence: TGTGCCAGCAGTTTTTCGTATAACTATGGCTACACCTTC. Its translation: CASSFSYNYGYTF. J is TRBJ1-2 and V is TRBV28; D not resolved. Germline V gives CDR1 MDHEN, CDR2 SYDVKM. The ends were cut back, 3 bases at V and 1 base at J, with 6 bases in the middle. This CDR3 is 13 amino acids long.